This T cell receptor (beta chain) was sequenced during a study of early T cells in non-severe SARS-CoV-2 infection. Points from the study as a whole: A preference for anti-spike CD8 responses marked VDJdb matching, which missed private and CD4 specificities.

Trimming removed 8 bases from V and 7 bases from J; junction bases left unmatched: 9. Germline CDR1 is SQVTM and CDR2 is ANQGSEA. The CDR3 contains 12 residues. About this clonotype: No antigen is known for it.

Each cDNA molecule carried a unique molecular identifier. Each CDR3 protein is one row after TCRdb ran MiXCR on the 5' RACE reads. Among 50,000 or so distinct CDR3 sequences listed, roughly 13% were seen once. The sequenced sample was whole blood. The chain has TRBV29-1 and TRBJ1-2, with 8 bases matching TRBD1. The TCR comes from an adult who was a healthcare worker with PCR-confirmed SARS-CoV-2 infection or an uninfected control (not recorded which). The CDR3 region has the DNA TGCAGCCTGTATCAGGGGGCTGGTGGCTACACCTTC. Protein: CSLYQGAGGYTF.